Each of the 28 T cell receptor beta chains below was sequenced from the same sample in a study of blood T cell repertoires in COVID-19. Measured with immunoSEQ multiplex PCR; TCRdb has only the in-frame clones, and not every one. The sample shows more than 200,000 clones, around 84% of them seen only once. Sequenced material: peripheral blood. These receptors all come from a man between 60 and 75 years old with acute or convalescent COVID-19.

In this sample, this clone turned up once. The chain carries TRBV5-8 and TRBJ2-1; 7 bases agree with TRBD2. Germline values: CDR1 SGHTS, CDR2 YDEGEE. The CDR3 has 15 amino acids. The trim removed 3 bases at V and 4 bases at J, leaving 7 bases unmatched. The CDR3, as DNA: TGTGCCAGCAGCTCCGGGACTACGAGTTACAATGAGCAGTTCTTC. The encoded protein is CASSSGTTSYNEQFF.

The rearrangement uses TRBV20-1 and TRBJ2-3, with D tentatively TRBD1 (6 bases). This CDR3 has 11 amino acids. V lost 4 bases and J lost 10, with 12 bases in between. CDR1 and CDR2 (germline): DFQATT, SNEGSKA (reference sequence). The CDR3 here is CSAIQGNAQYF. Written as DNA, the CDR3 is TGCAGTGCTATACAGGGAAATGCGCAGTATTTT.

The CDR3 bases are TGTGCCAGCTCACCTTTACAGGCTAGCACAGATACGCAGTATTTT. Amino acids: CASSPLQASTDTQYF. The genes are TRBV18 and TRBJ2-3; the D gene is possibly TRBD1 (5 bases). Trimming left V 3 bases short and J 0 bases short, with 10 bases between. The CDR3 covers 15 residues. The germline V gene encodes CDR1 KGHSH and CDR2 LQKENI.

The rearrangement uses TRBV5-5 and TRBJ2-5; no clear D gene. V shed 0 bases and J shed 1 base, with 19 bases lying between them. This CDR3 comprises 18 residues. Germline V lookup: CDR1 SGHKS, CDR2 YYEKEE (reference sequence). In DNA form, the CDR3 reads TGTGCCAGCAGCTTGGAAGTTTGGGCGCCTGCTCCCCAAGAGACCCAGTACTTC. This sequence encodes CASSLEVWAPAPQETQYF.

The J gene is TRBJ2-2, the V gene TRBV6-5; D may be TRBD2 (6 bases). V was shortened by 6 bases and J by 6 bases, with 11 bases between the two germline ends. Germline-derived CDR1 and CDR2 are MNHEY and SVGAGI. This CDR3 is 13 amino acids long. CDR3 coding DNA: TGTGCCAGCAGGCGGGACGTGGCCGGGGAGCTGTTTTTT. Residues: CASRRDVAGELFF.

V gene TRBV7-8 combines with J gene TRBJ2-7; 13 bases align to TRBD2. Germline CDR1 and CDR2: SGHVS and FQNEAQ. Germline trimming cut 4 bases from V and 5 bases from J; bases unmatched to any gene: 5. The CDR3 is made up of 15 amino acids. CDR3 nucleotide sequence: TGTGCCAGCAGCTCCCGGACTAGCGGGAGCCACGAGCAGTACTTC. This sequence encodes CASSSRTSGSHEQYF.

The V call is TRBV28, the J call TRBJ1-2; TRBD1 agrees at 7 bases. The germline V gene has CDR1 MDHEN and CDR2 SYDVKM. V shed 6 bases and J 2 bases; nucleotides not matched to a gene: 3. The CDR3 length is 13 residues. The CDR3 DNA follows: TGTGCCAGCAGGACAGGGCTCAACTATGGCTACACCTTC. Amino acids: CASRTGLNYGYTF.

The chain couples TRBV7-9 to TRBJ1-2; possible D gene TRBD1, 6 bases. Trimming removed 6 bases at V and 4 bases at J, with 15 bases between. This CDR3 spans 14 amino acids. CDR1 and CDR2 from the germline V gene are SEHNR and FQNEAQ (reference sequence). The CDR3 DNA reads TGTGCCAGCAGTTCCGCCGGGACACTCTATGGCTACACCTTC. Residues: CASSSAGTLYGYTF.

The table lists this clone with a count of one. The rearrangement uses TRBV28 and TRBJ2-7; 9 bases match TRBD1. Losses at the gene ends were 2 bases for V and 2 bases for J; bases not matched to a gene: 4. This CDR3 spans 15 amino acids. Germline assignment: CDR1 MDHEN and CDR2 SYDVKM. CDR3 sequence: CASSLAGTGTYEQYF. CDR3 coding DNA: TGTGCCAGCAGTTTAGCGGGGACAGGGACCTACGAGCAGTACTTC. The whole variable domain, remainder taken from reference TRBV28 and TRBJ2-7, is DVKVTQSSRYLVKRTGEKVFLECVQDMDHENMFWYRQDPGLGLRLIYFSYDVKMKEKGDIPEGYSVSREKKERFSLILESASTNQTSMYLCASSLAGTGTYEQYFGPGTRLTVT.

The gene calls are TRBV9 and TRBJ2-1, with a weak D call TRBD2 (6 bases). CDR1 and CDR2 (germline): SGDLS, YYNGEE. The CDR3 consists of 15 residues. V was pared by 0 bases and J by 8 bases, with 15 bases between. CDR3 protein: CASSVATLARHEQFF. The CDR3 DNA reads TGTGCCAGCAGCGTAGCTACCCTAGCGAGGCATGAGCAGTTCTTC.

The chain recombines TRBV10-3 with TRBJ1-5; 9 bases are shared with TRBD1. Per the germline V gene, CDR1 is ENHRY and CDR2 is SYGVKD. The CDR3 extends over 15 amino acids. Trimming took 10 bases from V and 3 from J; bases not matched to a gene: 10. CDR3 in amino acids: CATQQGATANQPQHF. In DNA form, the CDR3 reads TGTGCCACACAACAGGGGGCGACCGCCAATCAGCCCCAGCATTTT.

The chain joins TRBV2 to TRBJ1-6, with 8 bases lining up with TRBD1. In germline, CDR1 is SNHLY, CDR2 FYNNEI. Germline trimming cut 4 bases from V and 8 bases from J; bases unmatched to any gene: 4. CDR3 size: 14 residues. This CDR3 reads CASSGGQGDSPLHF. The CDR3 DNA reads as TGTGCCAGCAGTGGTGGACAGGGAGATTCACCCCTCCACTTT. Based on the CDR3 plus reference TRBV2 and TRBJ1-6, the full variable domain is EPEVTQTPSHQVTQMGQEVILRCVPISNHLYFYWYRQILGQKVEFLVSFYNNEISEKSEIFDDQFSVERPDGSNFTLKIRSTKLEDSAMYFCASSGGQGDSPLHFGNGTRLTVT.

V and J are TRBV6-5 and TRBJ1-4; D unresolved. This CDR3 comprises 13 residues. The germline gives CDR1 MNHEY, CDR2 SVGAGI. Between the trimmed V and J ends, which lost 4 bases and 8 bases, there was a span of 11 bases. CDR3 bases: TGTGCCAGCAGTTCCCCGGTAAACGAAAAACTGTTTTTT. It translates to CASSSPVNEKLFF.

The gene calls are TRBV9 and TRBJ2-7; possible D gene TRBD2, 5 bases. This CDR3 has 17 residues. The germline V gene encodes CDR1 SGDLS and CDR2 YYNGEE. The V end was cut by 2 bases, the J end by 0 bases, with 18 bases between. This CDR3 reads CASSVHPSGKSSYEQYF. CDR3 nucleotides: TGTGCCAGCAGCGTCCATCCCTCCGGGAAGAGCTCCTACGAGCAGTACTTC.

The table lists this clone with a few counts. The chain links TRBV11-1 to TRBJ2-1; 9 positions agree with TRBD2. Trimming took 5 bases from V and 7 from J; bases not matched to a gene: 6. CDR3 size: 14 residues. Per the germline V gene, CDR1 is SGHAT and CDR2 is FQDESV (reference sequence). CDR3 sequence reads: CASSKAGGNNEQFF. CDR3 sequence (DNA): TGTGCCAGCAGCAAAGCGGGAGGAAATAATGAGCAGTTCTTC.

The chain has TRBV5-1 and TRBJ1-6; 7 bases are a match to TRBD1. V trimming: 5 bases; J trimming: 0 bases; junction bases outside the gene matches: 2. CDR3 size: 15 residues. Germline V gene lookup returns CDR1 SGHRS and CDR2 YFSETQ. Here the CDR3 reads CASRGDSSYNSPLHF. The CDR3 nucleotides are TGCGCCAGCAGAGGGGACAGCTCCTATAATTCACCCCTCCACTTT. The full variable domain, in which reference TRBV5-1 and TRBJ1-6 provide the parts outside the CDR3, is KAGVTQTPRYLIKTRGQQVTLSCSPISGHRSVSWYQQTPGQGLQFLFEYFSETQRNKGNFPGRFSGRQFSNSRSEMNVSTLELGDSALYLCASRGDSSYNSPLHFGNGTRLTVT.

The genes are TRBV7-9 and TRBJ1-2, with no clear D. Germline CDR1 SEHNR, CDR2 FQNEAQ (reference sequence). The V end lost 6 bases, the J end lost 2 bases, and 22 bases lay between the germline ends. The CDR3 is 17 residues long. The CDR3, as DNA: TGTGCCAGCAGTCGGCGGGGTGGAGTTATGGTAAACTATGGCTACACCTTC. This translates into CASSRRGGVMVNYGYTF.

The rearrangement uses TRBV7-9 and TRBJ2-7; 9 bases match TRBD2. J gave up 2 bases and V 5 bases, and 4 bases lay outside the gene matches. CDR1 and CDR2 from the germline V gene are SEHNR and FQNEAQ (reference sequence). The CDR3 extends over 14 amino acids. For the CDR3, the DNA is TGTGCCAGCAGCCACGGGACTAGCCCCTACGAGCAGTACTTC. This sequence encodes CASSHGTSPYEQYF.

The genes are TRBV19 and TRBJ1-1, with D maybe TRBD1 (6 bases). Germline V gene data show CDR1 as LNHDA and CDR2 as SQIVND (reference sequence). V lost 7 bases and J 1 base, leaving 19 bases between the germline ends. This CDR3 is 16 amino acids long. The CDR3 sequence: CASKAGVGGANTEAFF. The CDR3 region has the DNA TGTGCCAGTAAGGCTGGGGTAGGGGGTGCGAACACTGAAGCTTTCTTT.

This clone appeared a single time. This sequence joins TRBV2 and TRBJ2-6, with D hard to call. Per germline, CDR1 SNHLY and CDR2 FYNNEI. V gave up 5 bases and J gave up 2 bases, with 4 bases separating them. This CDR3 comprises 13 residues. The chain's CDR3 is CASSTPGANVLTF. The CDR3 nucleotides are TGTGCCAGCAGTACTCCTGGGGCCAACGTCCTGACTTTC.

The chain recombines TRBV5-8 with TRBJ2-1, with TRBD2 matching 8 bases. Germline-derived CDR1 and CDR2 are SGHTS and YDEGEE. The CDR3 is 16 amino acids. J gave up 8 bases and V 3 bases, and 13 bases lay outside the gene matches. Here the CDR3 DNA reads TGTGCCAGCAGCTACAGTCCGGGACTAGGTGGTCATGAGCAGTTCTTC. This encodes CASSYSPGLGGHEQFF.

The CDR3 DNA reads as TGTGCCAGCAGTTATAACTACCGCACAGATACGCAGTATTTT. Protein: CASSYNYRTDTQYF. This chain connects TRBV6-5 to TRBJ2-3; no firm D call. V gave up 3 bases and J gave up 1 base, with 8 bases separating them. CDR3 length: 14 amino acids. Per the germline V gene, CDR1 is MNHEY and CDR2 is SVGAGI.

The J gene is TRBJ1-2, the V gene TRBV6-1; D call uncertain. Trimming pared 2 bases from V and 7 bases from J, leaving 17 bases between. Germline values: CDR1 MNHNS, CDR2 SASEGT. The CDR3 covers 15 residues. The CDR3 nucleotides read TGTGCCAGCAGTGAAAGCGGGAGTTGGGAGTTTGGCTACACCTTC. Translation: CASSESGSWEFGYTF.

The chain recombines TRBV9 with TRBJ1-2; D is undetermined. Deletions cut 0 bases from V and 4 bases from J, with 16 bases between. The CDR3 spans 16 residues. Germline V gives CDR1 SGDLS, CDR2 YYNGEE. This chain's CDR3 is CASSVESMPTRYGYTF. The CDR3 nucleotides are TGTGCCAGCAGCGTAGAAAGTATGCCTACCCGCTATGGCTACACCTTC.

This chain joins TRBV2 and TRBJ2-7; 10 positions agree with TRBD1. V lost 6 bases, J lost 3 bases, and 5 bases stayed unmatched. CDR1 SNHLY and CDR2 FYNNEI come from the germline V gene. This CDR3 has 14 amino acids. CDR3 bases: TGTGCCAGCAGGGGGACAGGGGTCCACTACGAGCAGTACTTC. Its protein product is CASRGTGVHYEQYF.

The V gene is TRBV28, the J gene TRBJ1-2; D is possibly TRBD1 (6 bases). The germline gives CDR1 MDHEN, CDR2 SYDVKM. This CDR3 comprises 11 residues. V lost 10 bases and J 7 bases, leaving 13 bases between the germline ends. The CDR3, as DNA: TGTGCCATCATGGCAGGGGCTGGCTACACCTTC. It is translated as CAIMAGAGYTF.

The J gene is TRBJ1-5, the V gene TRBV7-8, with a weak D call TRBD1 (5 bases). V lost 5 bases and J lost 4, with 15 bases in between. There are 15 residues in the CDR3. Germline V lookup: CDR1 SGHVS, CDR2 FQNEAQ. CDR3 DNA sequence: TGTGCCAGCAGCATCTATAGACAGTCAAATCAGCCCCAGCATTTT. Translation gives CASSIYRQSNQPQHF.

This clone showed up just once. The chain is built from TRBV18 and TRBJ1-1, with D hard to call. Looked up from germline, CDR1 is KGHSH and CDR2 is LQKENI. The CDR3 length is 12 residues. Deletions cut 6 bases from V and 7 bases from J, with 12 bases between. The CDR3 DNA follows: TGTGCCAGCTCCCCCCACCCAGATGAAGCTTTCTTT. Its translation is CASSPHPDEAFF.